This is a list of T cell receptor beta chains from one sample in a study of regulatory T cells in long-lasting Graves disease. TCRdb called the multiplex PCR reads again in MiXCR, with one record for every CDR3 protein. Among 600,000 to 650,000 distinct CDR3 sequences listed, approximately 15% were seen once. These same records also appear under a second study, on T cells in Graves' hyperthyroidism and ophthalmopathy.

This specimen was peripheral blood mononuclear cells (PBMCs), taken at new diagnosis, from a patient treated with antithyroid drugs. These receptor sequences come from a woman aged 25 to 39 with Graves disease. Each CDR3 is given without its conserved first and last residue. Not all rows give a size; the values are once, few, many and, for expanded clones, a class.

v_call: TRBV7-9
clone_size: many
cdr3_length: 11
cdr3_aa: ASSLSGANIQY

v_call: TRBV19
clone_size: many
cdr3_length: 12
cdr3_aa: ASKLVGPSPEAF

v_call: TRBV20-1
clone_size: many
cdr3_length: 13
cdr3_aa: SARGWQSGAQPQH

v_call: TRBV19
clone_size: few
cdr3_length: 11
cdr3_aa: ASSNRNGQPQH

v_call: TRBV5-1
clone_size: many
cdr3_length: 10
cdr3_aa: ASRRETGELF

v_call: TRBV5-4
clone_size: few
cdr3_length: 13
cdr3_aa: ASSTPQGVGTEAF

v_call: TRBV20-1
clone_size: .
cdr3_length: 9
cdr3_aa: SADENVQQY

v_call: TRBV28
clone_size: many
cdr3_length: 13
cdr3_aa: ASSSAGGGDSPLH

v_call: TRBV3-1
clone_size: few
cdr3_length: 13
cdr3_aa: ASSLSTGSGEKLF

v_call: TRBV2
clone_size: .
cdr3_length: 12
cdr3_aa: ANSGSLSSNEQF

v_call: TRBV6-1
clone_size: .
cdr3_length: 12
cdr3_aa: ASRDRDRGNTIY

v_call: TRBV14
clone_size: many
cdr3_length: 10
cdr3_aa: ASSRTNNEQF

v_call: TRBV11-1
clone_size: many
cdr3_length: 11
cdr3_aa: ASSWSGNTEAF

v_call: TRBV19
clone_size: many
cdr3_length: 11
cdr3_aa: ASSTPQTYEQY

v_call: TRBV7-2
clone_size: many
cdr3_length: 11
cdr3_aa: ASSPVSGNTIY

v_call: TRBV20-1
clone_size: many
cdr3_length: 10
cdr3_aa: SARYQLGGYT

v_call: TRBV29-1
clone_size: few
cdr3_length: 11
cdr3_aa: SVDAFATGELF

v_call: TRBV6-1
clone_size: .
cdr3_length: 11
cdr3_aa: ASRDRGRQPQH

v_call: TRBV7-8
clone_size: many
cdr3_length: 14
cdr3_aa: ASSERPGTGAEKLF

v_call: TRBV11-1
clone_size: .
cdr3_length: 13
cdr3_aa: ARSAGTSRADTQY

v_call: TRBV28
clone_size: many
cdr3_length: 11
cdr3_aa: ASSLRQIYGYT

v_call: TRBV20-1
clone_size: few
cdr3_length: 9
cdr3_aa: SARGGGEQY

v_call: TRBV24-1
clone_size: many
cdr3_length: 12
cdr3_aa: ATSPRGSGQPQH

v_call: TRBV20-1
clone_size: few
cdr3_length: 16
cdr3_aa: SAPKPGRGYSSGNTIY

v_call: TRBV11-2
clone_size: many
cdr3_length: 11
cdr3_aa: ASSRQNDYGYT

v_call: TRBV15
clone_size: many
cdr3_length: 14
cdr3_aa: ATSKVEAMSASEQF

v_call: TRBV2
clone_size: many
cdr3_length: 10
cdr3_aa: ASWGDGKTAF

v_call: TRBV2
clone_size: many
cdr3_length: 12
cdr3_aa: ASPRQGLLGEQY

v_call: TRBV28
clone_size: many
cdr3_length: 13
cdr3_aa: ASSSSPGAVLTQY

v_call: TRBV5-1
clone_size: .
cdr3_length: 13
cdr3_aa: ASSPEGQNPPGYT

v_call: TRBV20-1
clone_size: .
cdr3_length: 14
cdr3_aa: SARGLAGVGFNEQF

v_call: TRBV28
clone_size: .
cdr3_length: 13
cdr3_aa: ASSPPDRVVAEAF

v_call: TRBV5-1
clone_size: .
cdr3_length: 10
cdr3_aa: ASSSQLREQY

v_call: TRBV9
clone_size: .
cdr3_length: 14
cdr3_aa: ASSPGTSASYNEQF

v_call: TRBV5-5
clone_size: .
cdr3_length: 13
cdr3_aa: ASSPTSDRQNEQF

v_call: TRBV11-1
clone_size: many
cdr3_length: 12
cdr3_aa: ASSWGLGGNEQF

v_call: TRBV20-1
clone_size: few
cdr3_length: 13
cdr3_aa: SARDPASGVYEQY

v_call: TRBV7-2
clone_size: few
cdr3_length: 14
cdr3_aa: ASSSSSGPATGELF

v_call: TRBV20-1
clone_size: few
cdr3_length: 15
cdr3_aa: SDASGGGGRFSYEQY

v_call: TRBV7-9
clone_size: few
cdr3_length: 11
cdr3_aa: ASSRRGAYEQY

v_call: TRBV18
clone_size: few
cdr3_length: 14
cdr3_aa: ASSLGTSGATDTQY

v_call: TRBV3-1
clone_size: many
cdr3_length: 11
cdr3_aa: ASRDSLYYEQY

v_call: TRBV7-9
clone_size: .
cdr3_length: 10
cdr3_aa: ASSEDSGPLH

v_call: TRBV5-8
clone_size: few
cdr3_length: 13
cdr3_aa: ASSQDGTEPFEAF